Here is one TCR beta chain with its context. These data come from a study of blood T cell repertoires in COVID-19. The overall study: COVID-19 samples from acute and convalescent phases originated in the United States, Italy and Spain. Sources were T cells, B-cell-depleted T cells, or PBMCs; the material itself was cDNA or gDNA.

As originally analysed: Estimation of nucleated cell counts relied on the amplification of reference gene primers. Produced via immunoSEQ multiplex PCR; TCRdb's table is partial and in-frame only. V, J and clone size are those of that table, while D and trimming were read from the DNA. The data hold over 110,000 clones, with about nine tenths observed a single time. After removal of 5 bases from V and 4 bases from J, the junction contained 4 bases not matched to a gene. The CDR3 contains 13 residues. CDR1 and CDR2 from the germline V gene are MNHEY and SVGEGT. The sequenced material came from peripheral blood. The origin of this receptor is a human donor in a cohort sampled during active COVID-19. The chain carries TRBV6-2 or TRBV6-3 and TRBJ2-5; 7 bases align to TRBD1. Here the CDR3 DNA reads TGTGCCAGCAGTAGACCAGGGGGAGAGACCCAGTACTTC. Its protein is CASSRPGGETQYF.